This T cell receptor (beta chain) is from a study of blood T cells in healthy people across ages. Study-wide findings and caveats: There were more naive CD4+ cells and higher diversity in long-lived donors than in aged donors.

This clonotype has just a few counts. What it binds is not known. Through a sample-barcoded 5' primer and a J-beta primer mix, a second PCR was run for roughly 6 to 12 cycles. With 12 random nucleotides, a template-switch adaptor tagged each individual cDNA molecule. TCRdb ran MiXCR on the 5' RACE reads and lists one entry per CDR3 protein. The sample lists more than 650,000 distinct CDR3 sequences; approximately 22% were seen once. This CDR3 region has 15 residues. CDR1 and CDR2 (germline): MNHEY, SVGAGI. Trimming removed 5 bases from V and 0 bases from J; junction bases left unmatched: 5. The rearrangement uses TRBV6-5 and TRBJ2-3, with 7 bases matching TRBD1. The sequenced material came from blood. This clonotype was obtained from a man in his sixties or seventies in good health. The CDR3 region is CASSVNRGSTDTQYF. The DNA for the CDR3 is TGTGCCAGCAGTGTAAACAGGGGTAGCACAGATACGCAGTATTTT.